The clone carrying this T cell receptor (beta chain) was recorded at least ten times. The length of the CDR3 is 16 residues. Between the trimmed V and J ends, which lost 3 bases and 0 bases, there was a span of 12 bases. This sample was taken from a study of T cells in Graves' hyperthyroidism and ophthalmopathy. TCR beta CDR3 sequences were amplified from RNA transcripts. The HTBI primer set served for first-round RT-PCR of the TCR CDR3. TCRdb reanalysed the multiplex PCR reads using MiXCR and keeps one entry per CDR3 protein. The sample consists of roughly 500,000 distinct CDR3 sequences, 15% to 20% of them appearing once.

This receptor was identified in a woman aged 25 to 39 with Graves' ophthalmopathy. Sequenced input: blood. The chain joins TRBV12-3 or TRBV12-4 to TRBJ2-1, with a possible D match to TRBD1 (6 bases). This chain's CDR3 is CASSLGADSSYNEQFF. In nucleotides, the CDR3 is TGTGCCAGCAGTTTGGGAGCGGACAGCTCCTACAATGAGCAGTTCTTC.